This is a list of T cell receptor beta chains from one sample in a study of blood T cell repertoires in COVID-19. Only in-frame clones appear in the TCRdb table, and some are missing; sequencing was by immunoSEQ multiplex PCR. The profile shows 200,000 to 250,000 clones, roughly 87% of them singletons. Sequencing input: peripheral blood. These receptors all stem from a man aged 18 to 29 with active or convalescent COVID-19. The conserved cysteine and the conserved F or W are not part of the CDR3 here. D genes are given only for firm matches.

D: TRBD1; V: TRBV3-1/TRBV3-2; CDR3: ASSPPPGGMYGYT
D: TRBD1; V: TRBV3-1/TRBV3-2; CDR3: ASSQVDRINNEQF
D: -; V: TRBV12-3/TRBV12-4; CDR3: ASSSTYKETQY
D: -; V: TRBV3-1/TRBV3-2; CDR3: ASSKLASSYNEQF
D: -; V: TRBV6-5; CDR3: ASSPSWTAYYIT
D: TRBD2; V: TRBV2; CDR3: ASDPGLARGYEQY
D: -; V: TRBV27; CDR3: ASSTGISYEQY
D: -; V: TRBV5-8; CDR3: ASSPVGGAGYT
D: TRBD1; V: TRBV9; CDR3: ASSVDDRGRGNEQF
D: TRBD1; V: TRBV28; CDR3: ASSAQGKFTDTQY
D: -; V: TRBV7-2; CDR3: ASSPSGDPLH
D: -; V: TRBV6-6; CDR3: ASSPRYEQY
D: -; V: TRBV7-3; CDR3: ASSSSTDTQY
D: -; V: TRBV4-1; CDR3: ASSPFGGGTGELF
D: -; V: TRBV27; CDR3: ASSPGFSYNSPLH
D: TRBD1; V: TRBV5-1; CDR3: ASSLETGANTEAF
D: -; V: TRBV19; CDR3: ASSIVGSPLH
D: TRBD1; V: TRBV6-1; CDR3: ATRRTGETGELF
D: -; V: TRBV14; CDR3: ASRSIIRAAGQPQH
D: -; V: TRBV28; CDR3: ASTGGGANGNTIY
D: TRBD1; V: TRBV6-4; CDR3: ASSDSIGGQPSSGNTIY